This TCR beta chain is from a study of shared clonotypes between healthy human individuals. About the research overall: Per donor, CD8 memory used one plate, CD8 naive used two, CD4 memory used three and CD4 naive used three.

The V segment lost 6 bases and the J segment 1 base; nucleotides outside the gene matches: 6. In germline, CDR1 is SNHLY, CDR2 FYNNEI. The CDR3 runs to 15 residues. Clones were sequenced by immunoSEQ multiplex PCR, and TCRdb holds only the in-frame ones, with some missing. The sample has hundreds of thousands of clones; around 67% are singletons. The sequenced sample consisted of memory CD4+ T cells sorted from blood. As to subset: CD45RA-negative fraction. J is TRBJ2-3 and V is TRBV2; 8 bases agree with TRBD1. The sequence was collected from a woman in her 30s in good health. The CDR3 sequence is CASRLTGARTDTQYF. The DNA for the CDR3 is TGTGCCAGCAGGTTGACAGGGGCACGCACAGATACGCAGTATTTT.